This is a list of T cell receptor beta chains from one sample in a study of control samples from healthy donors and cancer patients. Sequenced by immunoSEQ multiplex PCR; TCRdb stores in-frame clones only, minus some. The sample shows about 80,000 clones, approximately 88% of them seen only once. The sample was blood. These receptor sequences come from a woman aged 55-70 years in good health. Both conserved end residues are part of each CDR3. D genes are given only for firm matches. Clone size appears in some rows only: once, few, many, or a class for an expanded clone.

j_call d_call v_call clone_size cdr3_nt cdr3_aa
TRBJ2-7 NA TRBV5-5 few TGTGCCAGCAGCTCTCGGGGTTCCTACGAGCAGTACTTC CASSSRGSYEQYF
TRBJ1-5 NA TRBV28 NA TGTGCCAGCAGTTTGGCTTCCACAGGGACCCAGCCCCAGCATTTT CASSLASTGTQPQHF
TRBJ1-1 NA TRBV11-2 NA TGTGCCAGCAGCACCACAGCAGGGGTCACTGAAGCTTTCTTT CASSTTAGVTEAFF
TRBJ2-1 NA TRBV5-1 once TGCGCCAGCAGCTTGTTTGCGGGGCATGAAGATGAGCAGTTCTTC CASSLFAGHEDEQFF
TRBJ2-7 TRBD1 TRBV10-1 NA TGCGCCAGCAGTTCCGCCCGGGACAGCCTTGTCTTC CASSSARDSLVF
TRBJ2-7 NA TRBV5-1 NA TGCGCCAGCAGTATCCAGGGTACCTACGAGCAGTACTTC CASSIQGTYEQYF
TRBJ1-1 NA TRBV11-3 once TGTGCCAGCAGCTTAGAAGGGGGGCTCGTCACTGAAGCTTTCTTT CASSLEGGLVTEAFF
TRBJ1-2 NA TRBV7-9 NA TGTGCCAGCAGTCAATATGGGGATGGCTACACCTTC CASSQYGDGYTF
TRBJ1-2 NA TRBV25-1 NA TGTGCCAGCAGTCGGGGAGGAACTAACTATGGCTACACCTTC CASSRGGTNYGYTF
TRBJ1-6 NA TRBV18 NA TGTGCCAGCTCACCACCGGGGGGTACCGCCTATAATTCACCCCTCCACTTT CASSPPGGTAYNSPLHF
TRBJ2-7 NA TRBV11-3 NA TGTGCCAGCAGCAAAGGCGGGGAAGCCGAGCAGTACTTC CASSKGGEAEQYF
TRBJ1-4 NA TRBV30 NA TGTGCCTGGAGTGTATCGGTAAATGAAAAACTGTTTTTT CAWSVSVNEKLFF
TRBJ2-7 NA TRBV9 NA TGTGCCAGCAGCGTAGGGTCGACTAACTCCTACGAGCAGTACTTC CASSVGSTNSYEQYF
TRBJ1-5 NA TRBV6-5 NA TGTGCCAGCAACGGAGATAGCAATCAGCCCCAGCATTTT CASNGDSNQPQHF
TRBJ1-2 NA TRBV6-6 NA TGTGCCAGCAGCCTGGGACTGACTAACTATGGCTACACCTTC CASSLGLTNYGYTF
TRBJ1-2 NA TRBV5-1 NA TGCGCCAGCAGACAGGACACTGGATATGGCTACACCTTC CASRQDTGYGYTF
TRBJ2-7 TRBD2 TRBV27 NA TGTGCCAGCGCTACTAGCGGGAAATCCTACGAGCAGTACTTC CASATSGKSYEQYF
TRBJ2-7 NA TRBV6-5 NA TGTGCCAGCAGCATTACTTGGGTTCCGGGCTACGAGCAGTACTTC CASSITWVPGYEQYF
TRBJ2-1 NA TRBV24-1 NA TGTGCCACCAGTGATGCGACTAGTTTTGAGCAGTTCTTC CATSDATSFEQFF
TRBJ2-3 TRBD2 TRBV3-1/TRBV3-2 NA TGTGCCAGCAGGAAGCGGGAGGGGACAGATACGCAGTATTTT CASRKREGTDTQYF
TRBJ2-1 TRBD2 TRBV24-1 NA TGTGCCACCACCGTGGGGGAGGGCTCCTACAATGAGCAGTTCTTC CATTVGEGSYNEQFF
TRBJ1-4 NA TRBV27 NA TGTGCCAGCAGTCCCCTAAGTAATGAAAAACTGTTTTTT CASSPLSNEKLFF
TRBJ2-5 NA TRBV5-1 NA TGCGCCAGCAGCCAGGGACCGACCGAGGAGACCCAGTACTTC CASSQGPTEETQYF
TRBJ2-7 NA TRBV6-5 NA TGTGTCAGCAGTTACTCGGGTGGGAATCACTACGAGCAGTACTTC CVSSYSGGNHYEQYF
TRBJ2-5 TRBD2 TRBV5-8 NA TGTGCCAGCAGCTTGGGGCTAGCGGGGGGCCTAGGAGAGACCCAGTACTTC CASSLGLAGGLGETQYF
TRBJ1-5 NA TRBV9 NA TGTGCCAGCAGCGTTGGCCAAGGGGGAATGGGGAGCAATCAGCCCCAGCATTTT CASSVGQGGMGSNQPQHF
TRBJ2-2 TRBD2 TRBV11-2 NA TGTGCCAGCAGCCATAGGGGCGCTAGCGGGACCGGGGAGCTGTTTTTT CASSHRGASGTGELFF
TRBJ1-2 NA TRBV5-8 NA TGTGCCAGCAGCAATTTTTCAGGGTTTAACTATGGCTACACCTTC CASSNFSGFNYGYTF
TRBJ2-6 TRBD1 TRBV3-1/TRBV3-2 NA TGTGCCAGCAGCTCTACCCATGGACAGGGCTCTGGGGCCAACGTCCTGACTTTC CASSSTHGQGSGANVLTF
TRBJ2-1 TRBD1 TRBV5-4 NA TGTGCCAGCAGCTTACCGGGACAGCGAATCAATGAGCAGTTCTTC CASSLPGQRINEQFF
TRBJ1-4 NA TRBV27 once TGTGCCGCGCGAGGGGGTGGTGATGAAAAACTGTTTTTT CAARGGGDEKLFF
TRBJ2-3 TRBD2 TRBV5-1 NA TGCGCCAGCAGCTTGATAGCGGGGGGCTCAGATACGCAGTATTTT CASSLIAGGSDTQYF
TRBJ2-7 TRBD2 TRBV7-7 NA TGTGCCAGCAGCTTAAGTGAGCGGGAGGAGCAGTACTTC CASSLSEREEQYF
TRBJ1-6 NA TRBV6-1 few TGTGCCAGCAGTGAACTGGGAGACTGGTATAATTCACCCCTCCACTTT CASSELGDWYNSPLHF
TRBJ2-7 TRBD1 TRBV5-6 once TGTGCCAGCAGCTTCTCACGGACAGGGTCTTGGGGCGAGCAGTACTTC CASSFSRTGSWGEQYF
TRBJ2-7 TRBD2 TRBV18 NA TGTGCCAGCTCACCCTCTCGGGGCGGGAGTCGGTACGAGCAGTACTTC CASSPSRGGSRYEQYF
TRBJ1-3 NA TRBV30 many TGTGCCTGGGGGAGGAGGCGGCTTTCCTCTGGAAACACCATATATTTT CAWGRRRLSSGNTIYF
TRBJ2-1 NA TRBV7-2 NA TGTGCCAGCGCTTTAGTTGCCGTTTACAATGAGCAGTTCTTC CASALVAVYNEQFF
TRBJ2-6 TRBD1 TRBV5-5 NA TGTGCCAGCAGCCCCCGACAGGGTGAGGCCAACGTCCTGACTTTC CASSPRQGEANVLTF
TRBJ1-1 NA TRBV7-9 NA TGTGCCAGCAGCACCACTCCAGCAATAAACACTGAAGCTTTCTTT CASSTTPAINTEAFF
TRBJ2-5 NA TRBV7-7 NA TGTGCCAGCGGGAGGGGGGCACAAGAGACCCAGTACTTC CASGRGAQETQYF
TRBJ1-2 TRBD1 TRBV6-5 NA TGTGCCAGCAGTTACCAGGGGGCGGACTATGGCTACACCTTC CASSYQGADYGYTF
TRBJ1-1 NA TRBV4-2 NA TGTGCCAGCAGCCAAGACCCAGGGTTGGCGAACACTGAAGCTTTCTTT CASSQDPGLANTEAFF
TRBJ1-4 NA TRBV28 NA TGTGCCAGCAGTTTTCTCCTTATCGGTGAAAAACTGTTTTTT CASSFLLIGEKLFF
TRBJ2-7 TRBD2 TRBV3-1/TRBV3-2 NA TGTGCCAGCAGCTATATAGCGGGGGGCTACGAGCAGTACTTC CASSYIAGGYEQYF
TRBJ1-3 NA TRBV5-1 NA TGCGCCAGCAGCTTCGGGAGGACTGGAAACACCATATATTTT CASSFGRTGNTIYF
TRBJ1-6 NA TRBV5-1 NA TGCGCCAGCAGCTTGGAGAGAGGGGTAGGATCACCCCTCCACTTT CASSLERGVGSPLHF
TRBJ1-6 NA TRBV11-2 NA TGTGCCAGCAGCTTATTTGACAGCTTTAATTCACCCCTCCACTTT CASSLFDSFNSPLHF
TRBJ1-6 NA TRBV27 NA TGTGCCAGCAGCCCTGCGGGGTGGAATTCACCCCTCCACTTT CASSPAGWNSPLHF
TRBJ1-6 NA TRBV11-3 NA TGTGCCAGCAGCTTAGGGCCCTCCAGGGAAGGGTCACCCCTCCACTTT CASSLGPSREGSPLHF
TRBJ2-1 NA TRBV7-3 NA TGTGCCAACAGCTCCACCCGAGACAGCAATGAGCAGTTCTTC CANSSTRDSNEQFF
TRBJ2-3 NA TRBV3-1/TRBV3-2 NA TGTGCCAGCAGCCTCCGGACACGCCGGGACACAGATACGCAGTATTTT CASSLRTRRDTDTQYF